This T cell receptor beta chain was obtained from a study of Ad26.COV2.S vaccination and SARS-CoV-2 variants. Study summary: Ad26.COV2.S, an intramuscular injection, was given once or twice 56 days apart.

Assay: immunoSEQ multiplex PCR; the TCRdb copy retains only in-frame clones and omits some. The table lists 350,000 to 450,000 clones, roughly 84% of them singletons. Comment on this clone: An end of the junction does not agree with germline; a read error may underlie this.

The CDR3 spans 15 residues. Per the germline V gene, CDR1 is MNHEY and CDR2 is SVGAGI. The sample's treatment: roughly 18 received Ad26.COV2.S at low or high dose, single or two shots; a few received placebo; per-sample allocation not given. Repertoires come from day 63 after the first vaccine or placebo injection. The chain joins TRBV6-5 to TRBJ2-7; 7 nucleotides match TRBD1. The sequences come from peripheral blood, collected in a trial of Ad26.COV2.S vaccine versus placebo. The TCR comes from a person between 18 and 65 years old who received the Ad26.COV2.S COVID-19 vaccine or a placebo. CDR3 bases: TGTGCCAGCGGTTACAGGGGAAACTTTATCTACGAGCAGTACTTC. This codes for CASGYRGNFIYEQYF.